These 25 T cell receptor beta chains were sequenced from one sample in a study of Graves' ophthalmopathy and Graves' hyperthyroidism. As the template, RNA transcripts were used to amplify TCR beta CDR3 regions. Second-round multiplex PCR followed a first-round RT-PCR using HTBI primers. One entry per CDR3 protein, called by TCRdb with MiXCR from the multiplex PCR reads. The table includes under 350,000 distinct CDR3 sequences, 17% detected once. Sequenced: peripheral blood. These receptors were obtained from an adult man with Graves' ophthalmopathy.

This clonotype is categorized as medium-sized (0.01 to 0.1%). This chain joins TRBV5-1 and TRBJ2-7, with D tentatively TRBD1 or TRBD2 (6 bases each). This CDR3 is built from 14 residues. Germline assignment: CDR1 SGHRS and CDR2 YFSETQ. V gave up 0 bases and J gave up 4 bases, with 11 bases separating them. CDR3 bases: TGCGCCAGCAGCTTGGAGGGGGGTGGTTACGAGCAGTACTTC. It encodes CASSLEGGGYEQYF. The variable domain in full, with the rest retrieved from reference TRBV5-1 and TRBJ2-7, is KAGVTQTPRYLIKTRGQQVTLSCSPISGHRSVSWYQQTPGQGLQFLFEYFSETQRNKGNFPGRFSGRQFSNSRSEMNVSTLELGDSALYLCASSLEGGGYEQYFGPGTRLTVT.

This clonotype was counted at least ten times. The chain joins TRBV30 to TRBJ1-5; no clear D gene. Germline CDR1 and CDR2: GTSNPN and SVGIG (reference sequence). CDR3 length: 13 amino acids. V was shortened by 3 bases and J by 1 base, with 7 bases between the two germline ends. CDR3 in amino acids: CAWRAGSNQPQHF. As DNA, the CDR3 is TGTGCCTGGAGGGCCGGGAGCAATCAGCCCCAGCATTTT.

In its sample, this clonotype was seen many times. The gene calls are TRBV27 and TRBJ1-1; D is unclear. The CDR3 is 13 residues long. Germline assignment: CDR1 MNHEY and CDR2 SMNVEV (reference sequence). V dropped 5 bases and J dropped 6 bases, with 13 bases sitting between them. The CDR3 is CASSLTVNSEAFF. In DNA, the CDR3 is TGTGCCAGCAGTCTAACGGTGAATTCTGAAGCTTTCTTT.

This clonotype was observed many times. The V call is TRBV15, the J call TRBJ2-7, with a weak D call TRBD2 (5 bases). Germline-derived CDR1 and CDR2 are LNHNV and YYDKDF (reference sequence). V lost 0 bases and J 0 bases, leaving 9 bases between the germline ends. CDR3 length equals 15 residues. As DNA, the CDR3 is TGTGCCACCAGCAGAGAACTAGGAGGCTCCTACGAGCAGTACTTC. Its translation: CATSRELGGSYEQYF.

The table lists this clonotype with a few counts. This sequence joins TRBV5-1 and TRBJ2-2; 8 bases are shared with TRBD1. J was trimmed by 2 bases and V by 4 bases; bases with no gene match: 10. From germline, CDR1 is SGHRS and CDR2 YFSETQ. This CDR3 region has 17 residues. Written as DNA, the CDR3 is TGCGCCAGCAGCCCCGTAGCGACAGGGGTCAACACCGGGGAGCTGTTTTTT. Translating gives CASSPVATGVNTGELFF.

There are many counts of this clonotype. V is TRBV20-1 and J is TRBJ2-5; either TRBD1 or TRBD2 may fit D (6 bases each). The CDR3 consists of 13 residues. Between the trimmed V and J ends, which lost 7 bases and 5 bases, there was a span of 17 bases. Germline V gives CDR1 DFQATT, CDR2 SNEGSKA (reference sequence). CDR3 in amino acids: CSGDGGERETQYF. For the CDR3, the DNA is TGCAGTGGGGACGGGGGCGAGCGGGAGACCCAGTACTTC.

There are many counts of this clonotype. The chain is built from TRBV6-2 or TRBV6-3 and TRBJ2-5; no firm D call. Trimming took 2 bases from V and 5 from J, leaving 3 bases between them. The V gene's germline CDR1 is MNHEY and CDR2 SVGEGT. The CDR3 runs to 11 residues. CDR3 protein: CASSYDETQYF. CDR3 in DNA: TGTGCCAGCAGTTACGATGAGACCCAGTACTTC.

This clonotype was detected many times. The chain has TRBV6-4 and TRBJ1-5; D unresolved. The CDR3 spans 16 residues. The V end lost 2 bases, the J end lost 0 bases, and 11 bases lay between the germline ends. Germline assignment: CDR1 MRHNA and CDR2 SNTAGT. The CDR3 region has the DNA TGTGCCAGCAGTGACATAAGGAGCTATAGCAATCAGCCCCAGCATTTT. It is translated as CASSDIRSYSNQPQHF.

The chain has TRBV12-3 or TRBV12-4 and TRBJ1-5; 7 positions agree with TRBD1. Trimming took 6 bases from V and 5 from J; bases not matched to a gene: 10. This CDR3 comprises 15 residues. The CDR3 region is CASRQDGGGHQPQHF. In DNA, the CDR3 is TGTGCCAGCAGACAGGACGGAGGGGGCCATCAGCCCCAGCATTTT.

Many counts were recorded for this clonotype. The chain couples TRBV6-5 to TRBJ2-7, with D possibly TRBD1 on 7 matching bases. The V end lost 9 bases, the J end lost 3 bases, and 15 bases lay between the germline ends. Germline V gene data show CDR1 as MNHEY and CDR2 as SVGAGI. The CDR3 loop spans 13 amino acids. The CDR3 DNA follows: TGTGCCAGTCGGCCAGGGGGACTCTACGAGCAGTACTTC. This sequence encodes CASRPGGLYEQYF.

This clonotype occurred many times. This sequence joins TRBV6-2 or TRBV6-3 and TRBJ2-5; 9 nucleotides align to TRBD2. CDR1 is MNHEY, CDR2 SVGEGT, per germline. V trimming: 6 bases; J trimming: 5 bases; junction bases outside the gene matches: 4. The CDR3 is 13 amino acids. The CDR3 reads CASSIGLAETQYF. Here the CDR3 DNA reads TGTGCCAGCAGCATCGGACTAGCGGAGACCCAGTACTTC.

This clonotype was counted ten times or more. The chain is built from TRBV11-2 and TRBJ2-3; D unresolved. This CDR3 region has 12 residues. Germline V CDR1 and CDR2: SGHAT, FQNNGV. Trimming stripped 5 bases from V and 9 bases from J, with 12 bases between. As DNA, the CDR3 is TGTGCCAGCAGCCCCGAGCTCATGACGCAGTATTTT. It is translated as CASSPELMTQYF.

The CDR3 reads CASSSYLGSGRTGELFF. The CDR3 region has the DNA TGTGCCAGCAGTTCATACCTTGGTAGCGGGAGGACCGGGGAGCTGTTTTTT. The gene calls are TRBV6-5 and TRBJ2-2, with 10 positions matching TRBD2. Trimming cost V 4 bases and J 5 bases; bases outside gene matches: 10. Per the germline V gene, CDR1 is MNHEY and CDR2 is SVGAGI. This CDR3 contains 17 residues.

This clonotype came up many times. The chain combines TRBV15 with TRBJ2-7; D is perhaps TRBD1 or TRBD2 (7 bases each). Trimming shortened V by 3 bases and J by 6 bases, and 24 bases separated the two germline ends. Germline values: CDR1 LNHNV, CDR2 YYDKDF (reference sequence). The CDR3 has 17 amino acids. CDR3 in DNA: TGTGCCACCAGCAGGGATTGGCCGGGGTCAGGGGGGGGCGAGCAGTACTTC. Protein product: CATSRDWPGSGGGEQYF.

This clonotype was detected ten times or more. The gene calls are TRBV6-1 and TRBJ2-5; possible D gene TRBD2, 6 bases. Trimming stripped 0 bases from V and 2 bases from J, with 10 bases between. CDR1 is MNHNS and CDR2 is SASEGT in the germline V gene. CDR3 size: 15 residues. As DNA, the CDR3 is TGTGCCAGCAGTGAAGCCGCGGGGAAGCAAGAGACCCAGTACTTC. Its protein product is CASSEAAGKQETQYF.

This clonotype was counted many times. The chain uses TRBV11-2 and TRBJ2-7, with D possibly matching TRBD1 (6 bases). The length of the CDR3 is 15 residues. V dropped 1 base and J dropped 3 bases, with 13 bases sitting between them. Germline V gives CDR1 SGHAT, CDR2 FQNNGV. This CDR3 reads CASSLGGGKGYEQYF. The CDR3 DNA sequence: TGTGCCAGCAGCTTAGGAGGGGGAAAAGGCTACGAGCAGTACTTC.

This clonotype was recorded at least ten times. The chain's CDR3 is CASRPGQGASGELFF. In DNA, the CDR3 is TGTGCCAGCCGACCGGGACAGGGGGCCTCCGGGGAGCTGTTTTTT. V and J are TRBV7-8 and TRBJ2-2; TRBD1 agrees at 12 bases. Germline CDR1 is SGHVS and CDR2 is FQNEAQ. The CDR3 runs 15 residues. The J segment lost 6 bases and the V segment lost 8 bases, leaving 7 bases of the junction unmatched.

This clonotype has a handful of counts. A much larger clone differs by one base, so this may be a read error. In nucleotides, the CDR3 is TGTGCCAATAGTATAGCGGTCGTACATACGAACACTGAAGCTTTCTTT. The encoded protein is CANSIAVVHTNTEAFF. This chain links TRBV19 with TRBJ1-1; D is unresolved. Germline V gene lookup returns CDR1 LNHDA and CDR2 SQIVND (reference sequence). The CDR3 totals 16 residues.

This clonotype was picked up many times. The chain couples TRBV2 to TRBJ1-5; D uncertain. The germline V and J ends were trimmed by 1 base and 2 bases, with 9 bases remaining between them. The CDR3 covers 15 residues. CDR1 is SNHLY, CDR2 FYNNEI, per germline. This chain's CDR3 is CASSEDIAGNQPQHF. The CDR3 coding sequence is TGTGCCAGCAGTGAAGATATCGCAGGCAATCAGCCCCAGCATTTT.

This clonotype was recorded at least ten times. The rearrangement joins TRBV25-1 to TRBJ1-1; TRBD1 might be the D (5 bases). The V gene's germline CDR1 is MGHDK and CDR2 SYGVNS. This CDR3 comprises 14 residues. V lost 10 bases and J 2 bases, leaving 17 bases between the germline ends. The CDR3 is CATAGRTPNTEAFF. The DNA for the CDR3 is TGTGCCACCGCAGGTCGGACACCTAACACTGAAGCTTTCTTT.

Many counts were recorded for this clonotype. The CDR3, as DNA: TGTGCCTGGAGTGCAACAGGGGTGAGGAACACTGAAGCTTTCTTT. It specifies CAWSATGVRNTEAFF. The chain is built from TRBV30 and TRBJ1-1, with TRBD1 matching 7 bases. V dropped 1 base and J dropped 1; count of bases not matched to a gene: 6. CDR1 and CDR2 (germline): GTSNPN, SVGIG (reference sequence). CDR3 length equals 15 residues.

This clonotype came up once. The rearrangement uses TRBV6-2 or TRBV6-3 and TRBJ2-4; 7 bases agree with TRBD2. Trimming at V came to 6 bases and at J to 0 bases, leaving 5 bases not matched to a gene. CDR1 is MNHEY, CDR2 SVGEGT, per germline. The CDR3 has 15 residues. The CDR3 region is CASRGTTLAKNIQYF. CDR3 DNA: TGTGCCAGCAGGGGGACTACTTTAGCCAAAAACATTCAGTACTTC.

This clonotype was seen more than once but under ten times. This may be a read error, as it is one base from a much larger clone. The CDR3 coding sequence is TGCGCCAGCAGCCTTTCCGGGACAGGGAAAGAGACCCAGTTCTTC. This translates into CASSLSGTGKETQFF. The chain combines TRBV4-1 with TRBJ2-5, with 9 positions matching TRBD1. The better agreement between TRBJ2-1 and the DNA end casts doubt on the J call. Germline CDR1 reads MGHRA; CDR2 reads YSYEKL. The CDR3 loop spans 15 amino acids.

This chain connects TRBV11-2 to TRBJ2-5; 11 bases agree with TRBD2. With V trimmed by 1 base and J by 3 bases, 1 base remained unmatched. The CDR3 totals 15 residues. Germline V lookup: CDR1 SGHAT, CDR2 FQNNGV. This CDR3 reads CASSLGGLAEETQYF. For the CDR3, the DNA is TGTGCCAGCAGCTTAGGGGGACTAGCGGAAGAGACCCAGTACTTC.

This clonotype has ten or more counts. The J gene is TRBJ1-5, the V gene TRBV6-1, with D possibly being TRBD1 (6 bases). The germline CDR1 and CDR2 sequences are MNHNS and SASEGT. This CDR3 region has 13 residues. Trimming removed 6 bases at V and 3 bases at J, with 9 bases between. The CDR3 nucleotides are TGTGCCAGCAGGACAGGACCCAATCAGCCCCAGCATTTT. Residues: CASRTGPNQPQHF.